This TCR beta chain is from a study of T cell responses to AZD1222 COVID-19 vaccine. Regarding the study as a whole: At baseline, seropositivity was found in only a handful of AZD1222 recipients. Females made up more of the donors, who were largely white British, and clonal diversity may have come out too low.

On this clone: As yet, its antigen is unknown.

The V end lost 2 bases, the J end lost 3 bases, and 14 bases lay between the germline ends. Germline V gene lookup returns CDR1 SGHTA and CDR2 FQGNSA. CDR3 length: 16 residues. Clones were read by immunoSEQ multiplex PCR, and TCRdb kept only the in-frame ones, dropping some. This sample carries 150,000 to 180,000 clones, approximately 87% of them seen once, and the ten largest clones take 5% to 6%. The sample consisted of peripheral blood, taken on day 0 of MenACWY control vaccination. The origin of this receptor is an adult in good health. This chain links TRBV7-2 with TRBJ1-5; D is ambiguous. DNA for the CDR3: TGTGCCAGCAGCTTATCGATCGGCAGAAACAATCAGCCCCAGCATTTT. It is translated as CASSLSIGRNNQPQHF.